This TCR beta chain derives from a study of Graves' ophthalmopathy and Graves' hyperthyroidism. General study points: The study's model predicted ophthalmopathy progression at approximately 71% sensitivity and 72% to 75% specificity.

CDR3 regions of TCR beta were amplified from RNA transcripts. Amplification began with first-round RT-PCR using HTBI primers, then second-round multiplex PCR was performed. TCRdb re-called the multiplex PCR reads with MiXCR, one entry per CDR3 protein. The sample holds just over 400,000 distinct CDR3 sequences, 20% to 25% seen once. This clonotype was recorded a few times. Its antigen is currently unknown. This CDR3 contains 13 residues. The germline CDR1 and CDR2 sequences are SGDLS and YYNGEE. V was clipped by 4 bases and J by 1 base, with 8 bases between them. The receptor's source is a woman aged 18-30 years with stable Graves' hyperthyroidism. The specimen was peripheral blood. The V gene is TRBV9, the J gene TRBJ1-1; D is unclear. CDR3 sequence reads: CASSPVWNTEAFF. CDR3 DNA sequence: TGTGCCAGCAGCCCCGTCTGGAACACTGAAGCTTTCTTT.